The 29 T cell receptor beta chains below all came from one sample that was sequenced in a study of molecular identifiers for immune sequencing clone quantification. Each CDR3 protein is one row after TCRdb ran MiXCR on the PCR reads. Of 490,000 or so distinct CDR3 sequences listed, roughly 24% were seen once; the top ten hold around 0.79%. Sequencing was done on a sample of naive CD8+ T cells from blood, with Jurkat cell RNA spiked in. This sample's subset: FACS-sorted CD8+CD4-CCR7+CD45RA+ naive T cells. The origin of the receptors is a human donor in good health. Some libraries in this study had Jurkat cell RNA spiked in.

A remark on this clonotype: Possible read error: a much larger clone is one base away. The rearrangement joins TRBV4-1 to TRBJ2-3; D possibly uses TRBD1 or TRBD2 (5 bases each). Germline V gene data show CDR1 as MGHRA and CDR2 as YSYEKL. There are 15 residues in the CDR3. The ends were cut back, 1 base at V and 8 bases at J, with 16 bases in the middle. CDR3 DNA sequence: TGCGCCAGCAGCCAAGGGGGGATGGGGAGAGGTACGCAGTATTTT. Amino acid sequence: CASSQGGMGRGTQYF.

The table lists this clonotype with a few counts. The chain uses TRBV5-6 and TRBJ1-3; D gene unclear. This CDR3 is 15 amino acids long. The V gene's germline CDR1 is SGHDT and CDR2 YYEEEE. Trimming shortened V by 0 bases and J by 2 bases, and 9 bases separated the two germline ends. Written as DNA, the CDR3 is TGTGCCAGCAGCTTGGGATTGGGAGCTGGAAACACCATATATTTT. Residues: CASSLGLGAGNTIYF.

To note about this clonotype: This may be a read error: a much more frequent sequence differs by one nucleotide. The chain carries TRBV19 and TRBJ2-2; possible D gene TRBD2, 6 bases. CDR1 is LNHDA and CDR2 is SQIVND in the germline V gene (reference sequence). CDR3 length: 16 residues. DNA for the CDR3: TGTGCCAGTAGTATGGGTACTAGCACTGTCACCGGGGAGCTGTCTTTT. Its protein product is CASSMGTSTVTGELSF.

This clonotype was counted ten times or more. The genes are TRBV5-5 and TRBJ2-5; D possibly corresponds to TRBD1 (5 bases). Germline V CDR1 and CDR2: SGHKS, YYEKEE (reference sequence). The ends were cut back, 1 base at V and 5 bases at J, with 15 bases in the middle. The CDR3 runs to 15 residues. The CDR3 nucleotides are TGTGCCAGCAGCTTGTTCCTAGATCCAGGGGAGACCCAGTACTTC. Its translation: CASSLFLDPGETQYF.

Many counts were recorded for this clonotype. V gene TRBV5-4 combines with J gene TRBJ1-1; the D is unclear. Between the trimmed V and J ends, which lost 1 base and 5 bases, there was a span of 12 bases. This CDR3 has 14 residues. CDR1 is SGHNT and CDR2 is YYREEE in the germline V gene (reference sequence). DNA of the CDR3: TGTGCCAGCAGCTTGTATTTCGGTGGTACTGAAGCTTTCTTT. It codes for CASSLYFGGTEAFF.

Turning to this clonotype: A much larger clone lies one base from this, so it may be a read error. The CDR3 DNA reads TGCGCCAGCGGCGAGGACAGGGGACGGATTGGTACTGAAGCTTTCTTT. This translates into CASGEDRGRIGTEAFF. The chain has TRBV4-3 and TRBJ1-1; 9 positions match TRBD1. The CDR3 runs 16 residues. The J segment lost 5 bases and the V segment lost 8 bases, leaving 15 bases of the junction unmatched. In germline, CDR1 is LGHNA, CDR2 YSLEER.

This clonotype was observed a handful of times. V and J are TRBV7-9 and TRBJ2-2; D not certain. CDR3 size: 15 residues. V gave up 1 base and J gave up 7 bases, with 13 bases separating them. Germline V lookup: CDR1 SEHNR, CDR2 FQNEAQ (reference sequence). The CDR3 DNA is TGTGCCAGCAGCTTAGAACCCGAAGGCTTCGGGGAGCTGTTTTTT. Protein product: CASSLEPEGFGELFF.

This clonotype has a single count. The germline gene is not matched at one end of the junction; a read error may be the cause. This chain joins TRBV6-5 and TRBJ2-7; 9 nucleotides agree with TRBD1. Germline-derived CDR1 and CDR2 are MNHEY and SVGAGI. This CDR3 comprises 19 residues. CDR3 nucleotides: TGTGCCAGCAGTTCCGCAAGCTACCGTACGCCGGGACAGGGTTACGAGCAGCACTTC. This translates into CASSSASYRTPGQGYEQHF.

This clonotype was observed at least ten times. J is TRBJ2-7 and V is TRBV25-1; TRBD2 might be the D (5 bases). Per the germline V gene, CDR1 is MGHDK and CDR2 is SYGVNS. CDR3 size: 12 residues. The germline V and J ends were trimmed by 6 bases and 4 bases, with 10 bases remaining between them. The CDR3 sequence is CASSGEIYEQYF. CDR3 nucleotide sequence: TGTGCCAGCAGCGGGGAAATTTACGAGCAGTACTTC.

This clonotype was seen more than once but under ten times. The chain links TRBV7-9 to TRBJ2-3; TRBD2 aligns across 8 bases. V shed 1 base, J shed 1 base, and the junction held 10 bases outside the gene matches. Germline V gene lookup returns CDR1 SEHNR and CDR2 FQNEAQ (reference sequence). The CDR3 totals 18 residues. The CDR3 DNA follows: TGTGCCAGCAGCTTAGAGTGGAGCGGGGGATCTGGCACAGATACGCAGTATTTT. This codes for CASSLEWSGGSGTDTQYF. Complete variable domain (other parts from reference TRBV7-9 and TRBJ2-3): DTGVSQNPRHKITKRGQNVTFRCDPISEHNRLYWYRQTLGQGPEFLTYFQNEAQLEKSRLLSDRFSAERPKGSFSTLEIQRTEQGDSAMYLCASSLEWSGGSGTDTQYFGPGTRLTVL.

Turning to this clonotype: This may stem from a read error, because a much larger clone lies one nucleotide away. The chain has TRBV7-9 and TRBJ2-7, with D perhaps matching TRBD1 (6 bases). In germline, CDR1 is SEHNR, CDR2 FQNEAQ (reference sequence). The CDR3 extends over 14 amino acids. CDR3 sequence reads: CASSSGVAFYEHYF. The CDR3 bases are TGTGCCAGCAGCTCAGGGGTAGCGTTCTACGAGCATTACTTC. The whole variable domain, filled in from reference TRBV7-9 and TRBJ2-7, reads DTGVSQNPRHKITKRGQNVTFRCDPISEHNRLYWYRQTLGQGPEFLTYFQNEAQLEKSRLLSDRFSAERPKGSFSTLEIQRTEQGDSAMYLCASSSGVAFYEHYFGPGTRLTVT.

A word on this clonotype: This may be a read error, as it is one base from a much larger clone. V gene TRBV20-1 combines with J gene TRBJ1-1; 7 bases match TRBD1. Germline assignment: CDR1 DFQATT and CDR2 SNEGSKA (reference sequence). CDR3 length: 14 residues. For the CDR3, the DNA is TGCAGTGTTAGAGGGGAGACAGGGTCGACTGAAGCTTTCTTT. Its protein is CSVRGETGSTEAFF.

V and J are TRBV4-1 and TRBJ2-5, with a tentative D call TRBD2 (5 bases). CDR1 MGHRA and CDR2 YSYEKL come from the germline V gene. This CDR3 comprises 15 residues. V was trimmed by 4 bases and J by 1 base, leaving 13 bases between them. The DNA for the CDR3 is TGCGCCAGCAGCCCAATTGCGGGTATCCAAGAGACCCAGTACTTC. It is translated as CASSPIAGIQETQYF.

About this clonotype: Mismatch with germline at one junction end may stem from a read error. In DNA form, the CDR3 reads TGCAGTGCTAGTGAAGAGTTGTCGATCTTC. Its protein product is CSASEELSIF. The chain is built from TRBV20-1 and TRBJ2-1; D call uncertain. Germline CDR1 is DFQATT and CDR2 is SNEGSKA (reference sequence). The CDR3 is 10 residues long.

The table lists this clonotype with many counts. The chain combines TRBV29-1 with TRBJ2-7; D is possibly TRBD1 or TRBD2 (5 bases each). CDR3 length equals 13 residues. Between the trimmed V and J ends, which lost 4 bases and 4 bases, there was a span of 14 bases. CDR1 is SQVTM and CDR2 is ANQGSEA in the germline V gene. The DNA of the CDR3 is TGCAGCGTTGCCGGGACCGCATTTTACGAGCAGTACTTC. Translating gives CSVAGTAFYEQYF.

V usage is TRBV6-5 and J usage is TRBJ1-6, with 8 bases identical to TRBD1. V dropped 7 bases and J dropped 8; count of bases not matched to a gene: 7. Germline CDR1 reads MNHEY; CDR2 reads SVGAGI. The CDR3 is made up of 14 amino acids. The CDR3 DNA reads TGTGCCAGCACCAGACAGGGGAGAGATTCACCCCTCCACTTT. Translated: CASTRQGRDSPLHF.

This clonotype appeared a few times. The J gene is TRBJ2-1, the V gene TRBV14; 12 bases map to TRBD2. V was pared by 2 bases and J by 7 bases, with 3 bases of the junction left unmatched. Per the germline V gene, CDR1 is SGHDN and CDR2 is FVKESK. This CDR3 contains 15 residues. CDR3 DNA sequence: TGTGCCAGCAGCCAACCTAGCGGGAGGGCGAATGAGCAGTTCTTC. Residues: CASSQPSGRANEQFF.

This chain joins TRBV19 and TRBJ2-2; TRBD1 is a possible D gene (6 bases). V was clipped by 3 bases and J by 3 bases, with 14 bases between them. The CDR3 covers 16 residues. Germline values: CDR1 LNHDA, CDR2 SQIVND (reference sequence). The CDR3 is CASSIGQGLYTGELFF. CDR3 nucleotide sequence: TGTGCCAGTAGTATTGGCCAGGGGCTTTACACCGGGGAGCTGTTTTTT.

This clonotype came up many times. The DNA for the CDR3 is TGTGCCAGCAGTCCTGACGCAGCCCGGAGCTCCTACGAGCAGTACTTC. Encoded protein: CASSPDAARSSYEQYF. This chain joins TRBV27 and TRBJ2-7; D not resolved. V lost 5 bases, J lost 0 bases, and 17 bases lay in between. The CDR3 is 16 amino acids. Germline lookup yields CDR1 MNHEY and CDR2 SMNVEV (reference sequence).

This clonotype was recorded a few times. The genes are TRBV7-2 and TRBJ2-7, with 7 positions matching TRBD1. With V trimmed by 1 base and J by 5 bases, 8 bases remained unmatched. Germline V lookup: CDR1 SGHTA, CDR2 FQGNSA. CDR3 length: 15 residues. In nucleotides, the CDR3 is TGTGCCAGCAGCTTAGTTGGGGGACAGATAAACGAGCAGTACTTC. Its protein is CASSLVGGQINEQYF.

Concerning this clonotype: Just one base apart from a much larger clone, this may be a read error. The chain links TRBV4-2 to TRBJ2-3; D may be TRBD2 (6 bases). The CDR3 length is 15 residues. Looked up from germline, CDR1 is LGHNA and CDR2 is YNFKEQ. Trimming took off 4 bases at V and 1 base at J, with 12 bases between the two ends. The CDR3 DNA sequence: TGTGCCAGCAGCCGGGACTTCGCCGGCACAGATACGCAGTATTTT. Translation: CASSRDFAGTDTQYF.

This sequence joins TRBV7-2 and TRBJ2-7; the match to TRBD2 covers 11 bases. CDR3 length: 17 amino acids. The germline V gene has CDR1 SGHTA and CDR2 FQGNSA. V gave up 2 bases and J gave up 5 bases; unmatched junction bases: 11. The CDR3, as DNA: TGTGCCAGCAGCTTAATAGCGGGAGGGCCCATCGACAACGAGCAGTACTTC. The encoded protein is CASSLIAGGPIDNEQYF.

The J gene is TRBJ2-2, the V gene TRBV24-1; 12 nucleotides agree with TRBD2. Germline lookup yields CDR1 KGHDR and CDR2 SFDVKD. This CDR3 has 17 residues. V was pared by 3 bases and J by 2 bases, with 3 bases of the junction left unmatched. Written as DNA, the CDR3 is TGTGCCACCAGTGATGATGGACTAGCGGGAAACACCGGGGAGCTGTTTTTT. It translates to CATSDDGLAGNTGELFF.

This clonotype was observed at least ten times. The chain couples TRBV7-2 to TRBJ1-1; D is perhaps TRBD1 (5 bases). Trimming took 5 bases from V and 4 from J, leaving 20 bases between them. In germline, CDR1 is SGHTA, CDR2 FQGNSA. CDR3 length: 16 amino acids. CDR3 residues: CASSPAGRAPGTEAFF. The CDR3 DNA is TGTGCCAGCAGCCCGGCGGGGCGCGCACCGGGCACTGAAGCTTTCTTT.

In this sample, this clonotype turned up a few times. The rearrangement uses TRBV27 and TRBJ2-7; 9 nucleotides agree with TRBD2. The J segment lost 3 bases and the V segment lost 3 bases, leaving 6 bases of the junction unmatched. Germline values: CDR1 MNHEY, CDR2 SMNVEV (reference sequence). The CDR3 totals 15 residues. In DNA form, the CDR3 reads TGTGCCAGCAGTTTTGAGGCGGGGGGGCTCTACGAGCAGTACTTC. Protein: CASSFEAGGLYEQYF.

At least ten counts were recorded for this clonotype. The chain combines TRBV20-1 with TRBJ2-7; D gene ambiguous. The CDR3 consists of 16 residues. Per germline, CDR1 DFQATT and CDR2 SNEGSKA (reference sequence). V gave up 3 bases and J gave up 3 bases, with 21 bases separating them. The DNA for the CDR3 is TGCAGTGCTAGCTTGTTCTCCTTTGGGGTTGGCTACGAGCAGTACTTC. Amino acids: CSASLFSFGVGYEQYF.

This sequence joins TRBV5-1 and TRBJ1-5; 7 bases match TRBD1. The CDR3 length is 14 residues. The germline V gene encodes CDR1 SGHRS and CDR2 YFSETQ. The ends lost 0 bases at V and 9 bases at J; junction bases unmatched: 6. In nucleotides, the CDR3 is TGCGCCAGCAGCTTGGCCCAGGGGGAACGGCCCCAGCATTTT. Its translation: CASSLAQGERPQHF.

For this clonotype: A much larger clone is a single base away; this may be a read error. This chain joins TRBV7-6 and TRBJ2-5; possibly TRBD2 for D (6 bases). Germline V gene lookup returns CDR1 SGHVS and CDR2 FNYEAQ. The V and J ends lost 8 bases and 10 bases respectively, with 17 bases between them. The CDR3 totals 12 residues. The CDR3 region is CASGPVPGDQYF. The CDR3 coding sequence is TGTGCCAGCGGCCCGGTCCCGGGGGACCAGTACTTC.

The sample holds a few counts of this clonotype. The chain employs TRBV4-2 and TRBJ2-7, with D possibly being TRBD2 (5 bases). Germline V gives CDR1 LGHNA, CDR2 YNFKEQ. This CDR3 contains 15 residues. The germline V and J ends were trimmed by 0 bases and 3 bases, with 12 bases remaining between them. The CDR3 loop is CASSQDGGSLYEQYF. CDR3 nucleotides: TGTGCCAGCAGCCAAGATGGAGGTTCCCTCTACGAGCAGTACTTC.